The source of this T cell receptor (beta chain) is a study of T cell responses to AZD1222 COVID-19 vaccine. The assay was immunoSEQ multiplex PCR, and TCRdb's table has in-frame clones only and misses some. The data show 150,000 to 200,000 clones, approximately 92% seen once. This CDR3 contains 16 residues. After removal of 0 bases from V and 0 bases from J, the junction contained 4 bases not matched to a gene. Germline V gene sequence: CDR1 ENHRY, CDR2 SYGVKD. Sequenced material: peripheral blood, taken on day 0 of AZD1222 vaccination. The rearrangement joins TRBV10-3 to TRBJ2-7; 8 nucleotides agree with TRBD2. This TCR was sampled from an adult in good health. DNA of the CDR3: TGTGCCATCAGTGAGTCGAGCGGGGGACTCTCCTACGAGCAGTACTTC. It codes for CAISESSGGLSYEQYF.